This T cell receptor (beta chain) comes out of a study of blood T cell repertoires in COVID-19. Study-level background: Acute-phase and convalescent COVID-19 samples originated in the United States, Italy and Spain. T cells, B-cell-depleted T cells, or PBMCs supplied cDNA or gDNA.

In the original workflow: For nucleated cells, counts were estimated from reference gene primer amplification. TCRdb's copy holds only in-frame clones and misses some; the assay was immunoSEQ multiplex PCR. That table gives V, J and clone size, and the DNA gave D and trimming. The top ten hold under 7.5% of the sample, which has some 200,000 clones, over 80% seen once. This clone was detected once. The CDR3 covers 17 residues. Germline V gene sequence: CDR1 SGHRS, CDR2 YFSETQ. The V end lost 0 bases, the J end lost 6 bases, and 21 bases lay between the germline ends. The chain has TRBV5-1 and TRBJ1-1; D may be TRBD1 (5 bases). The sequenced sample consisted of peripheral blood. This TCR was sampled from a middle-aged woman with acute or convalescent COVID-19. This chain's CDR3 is CASSLGATGAGFSEAFF. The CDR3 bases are TGCGCCAGCAGCTTGGGGGCAACAGGAGCTGGTTTTTCTGAAGCTTTCTTT. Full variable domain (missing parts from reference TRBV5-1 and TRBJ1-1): KAGVTQTPRYLIKTRGQQVTLSCSPISGHRSVSWYQQTPGQGLQFLFEYFSETQRNKGNFPGRFSGRQFSNSRSEMNVSTLELGDSALYLCASSLGATGAGFSEAFFGQGTRLTVV.